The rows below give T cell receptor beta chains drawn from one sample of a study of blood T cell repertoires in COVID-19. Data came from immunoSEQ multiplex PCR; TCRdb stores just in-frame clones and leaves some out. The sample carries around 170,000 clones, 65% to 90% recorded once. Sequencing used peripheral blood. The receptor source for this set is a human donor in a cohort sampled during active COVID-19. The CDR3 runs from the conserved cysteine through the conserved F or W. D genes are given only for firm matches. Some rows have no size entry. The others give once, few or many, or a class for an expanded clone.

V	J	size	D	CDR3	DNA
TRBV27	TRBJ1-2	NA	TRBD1	CASSPGTGYYGYTF	TGTGCCAGCAGTCCCGGGACAGGCTACTATGGCTACACCTTC
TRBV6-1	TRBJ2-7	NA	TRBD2	CASSEPAGGSYEQYF	TGTGCCAGCAGTGAACCTGCGGGGGGGAGCTACGAGCAGTACTTC
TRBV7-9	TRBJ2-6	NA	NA	CASSPDGSSGANVLTF	TGTGCCAGCAGCCCCGACGGGAGTTCTGGGGCCAACGTCCTGACTTTC
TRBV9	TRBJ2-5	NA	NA	CASSARLGTQYF	TGTGCCAGCAGCGCCAGGTTAGGGACCCAGTACTTC
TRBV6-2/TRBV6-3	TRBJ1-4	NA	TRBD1	CASSVPGQGRTLIREKLFF	TGTGCCAGCAGTGTCCCGGGACAGGGGAGAACGCTCATTAGGGAAAAACTGTTTTTT
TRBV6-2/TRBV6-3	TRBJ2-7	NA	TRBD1	CASSRGQGDTYEQYF	TGTGCCAGCAGCCGGGGACAGGGTGATACCTACGAGCAGTACTTC
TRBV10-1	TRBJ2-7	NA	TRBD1	CASSGGQGLGQYF	TGCGCCAGCAGTGGGGGACAGGGCTTGGGGCAGTACTTC
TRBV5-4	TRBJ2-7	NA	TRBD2	CASSPGLTSSYEQYF	TGTGCCAGCAGCCCGGGACTAACGAGCTCCTACGAGCAGTACTTC
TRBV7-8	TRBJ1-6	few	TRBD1	CASSLRDRDSPLHF	TGTGCCAGCAGCCTAAGGGACAGGGATTCACCCCTCCACTTT
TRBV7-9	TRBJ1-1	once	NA	CASSLASTIGEAFF	TGTGCCAGCAGCTTAGCTTCGACAATTGGCGAAGCTTTCTTT
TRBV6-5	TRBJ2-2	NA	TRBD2	CASSRTSGSTGELFF	TGTGCCAGCAGTCGGACTAGCGGGAGCACCGGGGAGCTGTTTTTT
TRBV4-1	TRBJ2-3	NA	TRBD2	CASSQLGGSTDTQYF	TGCGCCAGCAGCCAACTGGGGGGGAGCACAGATACGCAGTATTTT
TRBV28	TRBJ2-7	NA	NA	CASMSRDTEKKSTYEQYF	TGTGCCAGCATGAGCCGGGACACTGAAAAGAAGTCCACCTACGAGCAGTACTTC
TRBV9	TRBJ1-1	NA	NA	CASSKGGETEAFF	TGTGCCAGCAGCAAAGGAGGGGAGACTGAAGCTTTCTTT
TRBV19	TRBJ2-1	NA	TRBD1	CASSNGQGAYNEQFF	TGTGCCAGTAGTAATGGACAGGGAGCCTACAATGAGCAGTTCTTC
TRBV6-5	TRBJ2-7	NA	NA	CASSYQTGSYEQYF	TGTGCCAGCAGTTACCAGACAGGTTCCTACGAGCAGTACTTC
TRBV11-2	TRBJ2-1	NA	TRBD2	CASSRGLAYNEQFF	TGTGCCAGCAGCCGGGGACTAGCATACAATGAGCAGTTCTTC
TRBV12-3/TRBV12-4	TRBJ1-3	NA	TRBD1	CASSLDRGYTIYF	TGTGCCAGCAGTTTGGACAGGGGGTACACCATATATTTT
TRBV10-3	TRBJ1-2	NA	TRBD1	CAISDWTGMYGYTF	TGTGCCATCAGTGATTGGACAGGGATGTATGGCTACACCTTC
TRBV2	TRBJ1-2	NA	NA	CASSDEAGSNYGYTF	TGTGCCAGCAGTGATGAGGCAGGGTCAAACTATGGCTACACCTTC
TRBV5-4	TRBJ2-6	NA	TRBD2	CASRGTSGFYSGANVLTF	TGTGCCAGCAGGGGGACTAGCGGGTTCTACTCTGGGGCCAACGTCCTGACTTTC
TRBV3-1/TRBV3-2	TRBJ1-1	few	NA	CASSQQGEAFF	TGTGCCAGCAGCCAACAGGGCGAAGCTTTCTTT
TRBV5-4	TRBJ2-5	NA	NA	CASSFLGGETQYF	TGTGCCAGCAGCTTTCTTGGGGGGGAGACCCAGTACTTC
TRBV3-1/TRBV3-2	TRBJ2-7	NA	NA	CASSQESLARYEQYF	TGTGCCAGCAGCCAAGAATCCCTAGCGAGGTACGAGCAGTACTTC
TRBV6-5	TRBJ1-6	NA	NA	CASSQTGLNSPLHF	TGTGCCAGCAGCCAGACAGGACTTAATTCACCCCTCCACTTT
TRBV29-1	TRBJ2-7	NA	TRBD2	CSAVGLAGGPYEQYF	TGCAGCGCCGTAGGACTAGCGGGAGGGCCTTACGAGCAGTACTTC
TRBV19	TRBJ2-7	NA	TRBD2	CASSLLAGGPHEQYF	TGTGCCAGTAGCCTACTAGCGGGGGGGCCCCACGAGCAGTACTTC
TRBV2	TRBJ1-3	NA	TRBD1	CASISRDRQGPIYF	TGTGCCAGCATCTCGCGGGACAGGCAGGGACCCATATATTTT
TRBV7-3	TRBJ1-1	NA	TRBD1	CASSPVPGQGQAFF	TGTGCCAGCAGCCCAGTCCCGGGACAGGGTCAAGCTTTCTTT
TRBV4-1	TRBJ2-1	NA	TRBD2	CASRNIAGAGEQFF	TGCGCCAGCAGGAATATAGCGGGAGCCGGGGAGCAGTTCTTC